This TCR beta chain emerged from a study of blood T cell repertoires in COVID-19. Study in general: PBMCs, B-cell-depleted T cells, or T cells were the source of the cDNA or gDNA that made up the material.

Profiled with immunoSEQ multiplex PCR; TCRdb holds only in-frame clones, not every one. The data show fewer than 350,000 clones, nearly 90% seen once. Germline V gene data show CDR1 as SGDLS and CDR2 as YYNGEE. This CDR3 contains 14 residues. The V segment lost 0 bases and the J segment 6 bases; nucleotides outside the gene matches: 4. J is TRBJ2-7 and V is TRBV9; TRBD2 aligns across 9 bases. The specimen sequenced was PBMCs or T cells enriched from blood (not recorded which). This clonotype originated in a woman aged 18-29 years with acute COVID-19. CDR3 sequence reads: CASSVATSGREQYF. The CDR3 DNA sequence: TGTGCCAGCAGCGTAGCCACTAGCGGGCGCGAGCAGTACTTC.